The subject of this entry is one T cell receptor beta chain. Only in-frame clones appear in the TCRdb table, and some are missing; sequencing was by immunoSEQ multiplex PCR. The repertoire consists of 65,000 to 85,000 clones, with 85% to 95% occurring once and the leading ten covering 0.35% to 0.45%. The data derive from a study of technical replicates of blood from a handful of donors. Germline CDR1 LNHDA, CDR2 SQIVND (reference sequence). The CDR3 is made up of 12 amino acids. The V end lost 10 bases, the J end lost 2 bases, and 12 bases lay between the germline ends. The TCR comes from a human donor in good health. Sequencing input: T cells isolated from PBMCs. The chain is built from TRBV19 and TRBJ2-7, with a tentative D call TRBD1 (6 bases). DNA for the CDR3: TGTGCCATTCTGGGACATGCCTACGAGCAGTACTTC. Amino acids: CAILGHAYEQYF.